One sample yielded the 29 T cell receptor beta chains listed below, sequenced in a study of post-analysis software for immune sequencing data. Study-level points and caveats: Controls showed lower frequencies than patients for roughly 5 TRBV segments, and TRBV5-6, TRBV5-1 and TRBV20-1 were among these.

Their antigens are not known. Presence of unique molecular identifiers characterized the TCR beta cDNA libraries. A single record per CDR3 protein comes from TCRdb applying MiXCR to the PCR reads. The sample carries about 770,000 distinct CDR3 sequences, roughly 50% recorded once. The sequencing sample was made of blood. The source is a girl under 18 with multiple sclerosis.

The V and J genes are TRBV7-3 and TRBJ1-2; the match to TRBD1 covers 7 bases. Germline CDR1 reads SGHTA; CDR2 reads FQGTGA. This CDR3 is 15 amino acids long. Trimming at V came to 4 bases and at J to 4 bases, leaving 9 bases not matched to a gene. This chain's CDR3 is CASSSSGGNFYGYTF. The CDR3 region has the DNA TGTGCCAGCAGCTCCTCAGGGGGTAACTTCTATGGCTACACCTTC.

Comments on this clonotype: The germline gene is not matched at one end of the junction; a read error may be the cause. The genes are TRBV3-1 and TRBJ2-7, with D perhaps matching TRBD2 (6 bases). CDR3 length: 16 residues. The V gene's germline CDR1 is LGHDT and CDR2 YNNKEL (reference sequence). As DNA, the CDR3 is TGTACCAGCAGCCCCCCTGGGGGGTGGAAAGTCAACGAGCAGTACTTC. Protein sequence: CTSSPPGGWKVNEQYF.

The J gene is TRBJ1-2, the V gene TRBV29-1, with 8 nucleotides matching TRBD1. There are 14 residues in the CDR3. V gave up 1 base and J gave up 4 bases; unmatched junction bases: 5. Germline lookup yields CDR1 SQVTM and CDR2 ANQGSEA. CDR3 region: CSVEVGQGIYGYTF. CDR3 DNA sequence: TGCAGCGTTGAAGTTGGACAGGGCATCTATGGCTACACCTTC.

This clonotype was observed a handful of times. The chain recombines TRBV6-5 with TRBJ2-4; possibly TRBD2 for D (5 bases). The DNA matches TRBJ2-7 better at its end, which makes the J call doubtful. The germline V gene has CDR1 MNHEY and CDR2 SVGAGI. The CDR3 totals 11 residues. In DNA, the CDR3 is TGTGCCAGCACCGGACGGGGCGAGCAGTACTTC. This codes for CASTGRGEQYF.

There are a few counts of this clonotype. Compared with germline, one end of the junction differs, possibly owing to a read error. The chain recombines TRBV7-7 with TRBJ2-1; no reliable D call. Germline V gene data show CDR1 as SSHAT and CDR2 as FNYEAQ (reference sequence). This CDR3 is 13 amino acids long. In DNA, the CDR3 is TGTGCTAGCAGCTCGCACGATGACAATGAGCAGTTCTTC. This codes for CASSSHDDNEQFF. The full variable domain, with the rest looked up from reference TRBV7-7 and TRBJ2-1, is GAGVSQSPRYKVTKRGQDVTLRCDPISSHATLYWYQQALGQGPEFLTYFNYEAQPDKSGLPSDRFSAERPEGSISTLTIQRTEQRDSAMYRCASSSHDDNEQFFGPGTRLTVL.

The chain uses TRBV25-1 and TRBJ2-7; D is perhaps TRBD1 or TRBD2 (5 bases each). The CDR3 is 16 amino acids. Germline CDR1 and CDR2: MGHDK and SYGVNS. V lost 2 bases, J lost 0 bases, and 14 bases lay in between. CDR3 loop: CASSEGFGGSSYEQYF. CDR3 coding DNA: TGTGCCAGCAGTGAAGGGTTTGGGGGAAGCTCCTACGAGCAGTACTTC.

The chain uses TRBV20-1 and TRBJ2-7; the D gene is possibly TRBD1 (5 bases). Trimming shortened V by 6 bases and J by 0 bases, and 12 bases separated the two germline ends. Per germline, CDR1 DFQATT and CDR2 SNEGSKA (reference sequence). The CDR3 has 13 amino acids. CDR3 sequence: CSATRDFSYEQYF. The CDR3 DNA reads TGCAGTGCGACCAGGGATTTCTCCTACGAGCAGTACTTC.

The chain carries TRBV6-5 and TRBJ2-1; 9 nucleotides agree with TRBD2. The CDR3 runs 13 residues. Germline CDR1 is MNHEY and CDR2 is SVGAGI. Germline trimming cut 8 bases from V and 12 bases from J; bases unmatched to any gene: 11. CDR3 in amino acids: CASWPSGTGVQFF. CDR3 nucleotides: TGTGCCAGCTGGCCTAGCGGGACGGGTGTGCAGTTCTTC.

The V call is TRBV27, the J call TRBJ2-1, with 10 bases that match TRBD2. The ends lost 3 bases at V and 6 bases at J; junction bases unmatched: 2. The V gene's germline CDR1 is MNHEY and CDR2 SMNVEV (reference sequence). The CDR3 runs 14 residues. The CDR3 region is CASSFGLAVNEQFF. CDR3 in DNA: TGTGCCAGCAGTTTCGGACTAGCGGTCAATGAGCAGTTCTTC.

The gene calls are TRBV25-1 and TRBJ2-5; tentative D call: TRBD2 (5 bases). V was trimmed by 4 bases and J by 2 bases, leaving 20 bases between them. The V gene's germline CDR1 is MGHDK and CDR2 SYGVNS. This CDR3 has 17 amino acids. CDR3 nucleotides: TGTGCCAGCAGTGCTCTAAGGACTGGTGCAAGGCAAGAGACCCAGTACTTC. Amino acids: CASSALRTGARQETQYF.

In its sample, this clonotype was seen a few times. V gene TRBV7-8 combines with J gene TRBJ2-1, with D unresolved. The CDR3 is made up of 13 amino acids. Trimming stripped 3 bases from V and 7 bases from J, with 10 bases between. CDR1 and CDR2 from the germline V gene are SGHVS and FQNEAQ. The CDR3 region is CASSFGGVNEQFF. CDR3 DNA sequence: TGTGCCAGCAGCTTTGGTGGGGTTAATGAGCAGTTCTTC.

The V call is TRBV9, the J call TRBJ1-1; D remains unclear. V lost 0 bases to trimming and J lost 3 bases, with 12 bases between them. This CDR3 has 15 residues. CDR1 and CDR2 from the germline V gene are SGDLS and YYNGEE. DNA for the CDR3: TGTGCCAGCAGCGTAGAGAGTAGCGGATACACTGAAGCTTTCTTT. This encodes CASSVESSGYTEAFF.

The CDR3: CSVGGTLGNEQFF. As DNA, the CDR3 is TGCAGCGTTGGGGGGACCTTGGGAAATGAGCAGTTCTTC. The chain carries TRBV29-1 and TRBJ2-1; D tentatively fits TRBD1 or TRBD2 (5 bases each). Germline V gene sequence: CDR1 SQVTM, CDR2 ANQGSEA. This CDR3 region has 13 residues. Between the trimmed V and J ends, which lost 4 bases and 7 bases, there was a span of 14 bases.

Only one count was recorded for this clonotype. The chain links TRBV6-5 to TRBJ2-1; the match to TRBD2 covers 7 bases. V lost 7 bases, J lost 7 bases, and 10 bases stayed unmatched. Germline V gene sequence: CDR1 MNHEY, CDR2 SVGAGI. The CDR3 spans 14 residues. CDR3 nucleotide sequence: TGTGCCAGCACCCTTTTTGAGGGAGGGAATGAGCAGTTCTTC. It yields the protein CASTLFEGGNEQFF.

This clonotype was counted between two and nine times. The V and J genes are TRBV25-1 and TRBJ1-4, with D possibly matching TRBD1 (5 bases). V dropped 0 bases and J dropped 5 bases, with 16 bases sitting between them. Germline V gives CDR1 MGHDK, CDR2 SYGVNS. The CDR3 is 17 residues long. CDR3 sequence reads: CASSEYFAGVKNEKLFF. The DNA for the CDR3 is TGTGCCAGCAGTGAATATTTCGCGGGGGTGAAAAATGAAAAACTGTTTTTT.

The V gene is TRBV6-1, the J gene TRBJ2-5, with D possibly being TRBD2 (6 bases). The V gene's germline CDR1 is MNHNS and CDR2 SASEGT. CDR3 length: 18 amino acids. V was shortened by 6 bases and J by 2 bases, with 25 bases between the two germline ends. The CDR3 loop is CASRNRPDPPGEQETQYF. The CDR3 nucleotides read TGTGCCAGCAGAAACAGGCCCGACCCTCCGGGGGAACAAGAGACCCAGTACTTC.

The sample holds a few counts of this clonotype. The CDR3 DNA is TGTGCCAGCAGTTTATGGTCTGGCTCGACTAGCGGGATGTCGGGTGAGACCCAGTACTTC. It encodes CASSLWSGSTSGMSGETQYF. This sequence joins TRBV28 and TRBJ2-5, with TRBD2 matching 11 bases. The CDR3 runs to 20 residues. Trimming removed 0 bases from V and 5 bases from J; junction bases left unmatched: 17. In germline, CDR1 is MDHEN, CDR2 SYDVKM.

The DNA of the CDR3 is TGTGCCAGCAGTCGTACCGGGACTAGTAGGGCCTATGGCTACACCTTC. Translation: CASSRTGTSRAYGYTF. The chain carries TRBV27 and TRBJ1-2; D is perhaps TRBD1 (5 bases). Germline values: CDR1 MNHEY, CDR2 SMNVEV (reference sequence). The CDR3 has 16 residues. Deletions cut 5 bases from V and 4 bases from J, with 20 bases between.

This chain uses TRBV27 with TRBJ2-3, with D unclear. This CDR3 is 14 amino acids long. Germline CDR1 is MNHEY and CDR2 is SMNVEV (reference sequence). Between the trimmed V and J ends, which lost 5 bases and 8 bases, there was a span of 17 bases. The CDR3 protein is CASSPSSGITTQYF. CDR3 coding DNA: TGTGCCAGCAGTCCCTCCTCGGGTATCACTACGCAGTATTTT.

On this clonotype itself: Germline and junction disagree at one end, which may indicate a read error. This chain connects TRBV10-3 to TRBJ2-7; 9 bases agree with TRBD1. The CDR3 has 15 amino acids. CDR1 and CDR2 from the germline V gene are ENHRY and SYGVKD. The CDR3 DNA sequence: TGTGCCATCAGTGAGACCGGACAGGGGCTCGGCGAGCGGTACTTC. This sequence encodes CAISETGQGLGERYF.

This chain links TRBV6-2 or TRBV6-3 with TRBJ2-7; 7 bases are a match to TRBD2. This CDR3 contains 16 residues. After removal of 4 bases from V and 5 bases from J, the junction contained 14 bases not matched to a gene. CDR1 is MNHEY, CDR2 SVGEGT, per germline. This chain's CDR3 is CASSLIAGEVYHEQYF. The CDR3 region has the DNA TGTGCCAGCAGTTTAATAGCGGGCGAAGTGTACCACGAGCAGTACTTC.

Worth noting for this clonotype: This sequence may be a read error, since a much larger clone differs from it by one base. The chain joins TRBV11-1 to TRBJ2-5, with D possibly being TRBD1 (5 bases). The germline V gene has CDR1 SGHAT and CDR2 FQDESV (reference sequence). This CDR3 is 15 amino acids long. Here the CDR3 reads CVSSLRFGREETQYF. In nucleotides, the CDR3 is TGTGTCAGCAGCTTAAGGTTTGGCAGGGAAGAGACCCAGTACTTC.

The sample holds many counts of this clonotype. The DNA for the CDR3 is TGTGCCAGCAGTTACTCGGGACTAGCGGCACAAGAGACCCAGTACTTC. Its protein product is CASSYSGLAAQETQYF. The chain employs TRBV6-5 and TRBJ2-5, with 11 bases identical to TRBD2. From germline, CDR1 is MNHEY and CDR2 SVGAGI. Trimming at V came to 0 bases and at J to 2 bases, leaving 2 bases not matched to a gene. The CDR3 is 16 residues long.

This chain links TRBV20-1 with TRBJ1-1; TRBD1 agrees at 7 bases. The V gene end was trimmed by 4 bases and the J gene end by 1 base; junction bases not matched to a gene: 9. Germline V gene lookup returns CDR1 DFQATT and CDR2 SNEGSKA (reference sequence). CDR3 size: 15 residues. The DNA of the CDR3 is TGCAGTGCTATAGGGGACAGTCGAACGAACACTGAAGCTTTCTTT. Translating gives CSAIGDSRTNTEAFF.

The CDR3 loop is CSASSAGEGTDTQYF. The CDR3, as DNA: TGCAGTGCTAGTTCCGCGGGAGAAGGTACAGATACGCAGTATTTT. The V call is TRBV20-1, the J call TRBJ2-3; 7 nucleotides match TRBD2. The J segment lost 3 bases and the V segment lost 3 bases, leaving 9 bases of the junction unmatched. This CDR3 is 15 amino acids long. From germline, CDR1 is DFQATT and CDR2 SNEGSKA (reference sequence).

The CDR3 DNA sequence: TGCGCCAGCAGCTTGAGGGTCGGGGGGGGAGTCGCTGAAGCTTTCTTT. This codes for CASSLRVGGGVAEAFF. This chain uses TRBV5-1 with TRBJ1-1; D perhaps matches TRBD1 (5 bases). V shed 1 base and J shed 6 bases, with 19 bases lying between them. The CDR3 sequence is 16 residues long. The germline CDR1 and CDR2 sequences are SGHRS and YFSETQ.

This clonotype showed up just a few times. The chain has TRBV10-3 and TRBJ2-5, with D possibly being TRBD2 (6 bases). The CDR3 is made up of 14 amino acids. Trimming cost V 4 bases and J 11 bases, with 20 bases left between them. Per the germline V gene, CDR1 is ENHRY and CDR2 is SYGVKD. In DNA form, the CDR3 reads TGTGCCATCAGTGGGGGGAGGTCCCTCAATGAGCAGTACTTC. It specifies CAISGGRSLNEQYF.

This clonotype has only a few counts. V gene TRBV5-6 combines with J gene TRBJ2-3, with 10 bases lining up with TRBD2. Trimming removed 3 bases from V and 0 bases from J; junction bases left unmatched: 4. The CDR3 length is 16 residues. CDR1 and CDR2 (germline): SGHDT, YYEEEE. The DNA of the CDR3 is TGTGCCAGCAGCTCCGGGACTAGCGTAAGCACAGATACGCAGTATTTT. It encodes CASSSGTSVSTDTQYF.

This clonotype was seen more than once but under ten times. The rearrangement links TRBV27 to TRBJ1-4; D remains ambiguous. CDR1 is MNHEY, CDR2 SMNVEV, per germline (reference sequence). V was clipped by 3 bases and J by 3 bases, with 11 bases between them. The CDR3 runs 15 residues. DNA of the CDR3: TGTGCCAGCAGTTTCAACGGTCTATCTAATGAAAAACTGTTTTTT. This sequence encodes CASSFNGLSNEKLFF. Full variable domain (rest looked up from reference TRBV27 and TRBJ1-4): EAQVTQNPRYLITVTGKKLTVTCSQNMNHEYMSWYRQDPGLGLRQIYYSMNVEVTDKGDVPEGYKVSRKEKRNFPLILESPSPNQTSLYFCASSFNGLSNEKLFFGSGTQLSVL.